This T cell receptor beta chain was recorded in a study of beta chain features in type 1 diabetes. Populations isolated by sorting all had purity greater than 95%. The V end was cut by 0 bases, the J end by 6 bases, with 6 bases between. Germline loops: CDR1 LNHNV, CDR2 YYDKDF (reference sequence). The CDR3 contains 13 residues. Reverse transcribing all isolated RNA meant expressed TCRB transcripts were sequenced. Here immunoSEQ multiplex PCR was the method, and the copy in TCRdb shows in-frame clones only, minus some. The data hold under 350,000 clones, with approximately 14% observed a single time. Findings of the study overall: Significant though moderate, a shortening of TCRB CDR3s appeared in all four CD4+ subsets of Type 1 diabetes patients.

In this sample, this clone turned up a few times. Its target is not known. The chain recombines TRBV15 with TRBJ2-1; weak D call: TRBD1 (5 bases). Sequencing input: naive CD4+ T cells from blood. This TCR was recovered from a man aged 25 to 40 with type 1 diabetes. The CDR3 DNA is TGTGCCACCAGCAGAGATCAGGGCAATGAGCAGTTCTTC. Translated: CATSRDQGNEQFF.